Following are 31 T cell receptor beta chains from one sample sequenced in a study of blood T cell repertoires in COVID-19. Profiled with immunoSEQ multiplex PCR; TCRdb holds only in-frame clones, not every one. Here the sample spans about 62,000 clones, 75% to 90% being singletons. The sequenced material came from peripheral blood. These receptors all come from a woman aged 55 to 70 with COVID-19, enrolled during active disease.

The V gene is TRBV24-1, the J gene TRBJ2-7; D may be TRBD1 (6 bases). Germline V gene sequence: CDR1 KGHDR, CDR2 SFDVKD. Trimming removed 9 bases at V and 5 bases at J, with 19 bases between. CDR3 length: 14 amino acids. The CDR3 sequence is CATRPTGRDDEQYF. CDR3 DNA sequence: TGTGCCACCCGCCCGACAGGTCGGGACGACGAGCAGTACTTC.

This clone occurred a few times. V gene TRBV11-1 combines with J gene TRBJ2-7, with TRBD2 matching over 9 bases. V lost 6 bases to trimming and J lost 5 bases; unmatched junction nucleotides: 11. The germline gives CDR1 SGHAT, CDR2 FQDESV (reference sequence). CDR3 length: 15 amino acids. CDR3 residues: CASRPRLAAVDEQYF. Here the CDR3 DNA reads TGTGCCAGCAGACCTAGACTAGCGGCCGTGGACGAGCAGTACTTC.

V is TRBV19 and J is TRBJ1-5, with 7 bases matching TRBD1. V trimming: 10 bases; J trimming: 16 bases; junction bases outside the gene matches: 13. The CDR3 spans 11 residues. Germline V gene lookup returns CDR1 LNHDA and CDR2 SQIVND (reference sequence). The CDR3 nucleotides are TGTGCCACTAACACAGGGGCTATGTTACATTTT. It is translated as CATNTGAMLHF.

The chain carries TRBV4-1 and TRBJ1-6; 7 positions agree with TRBD1. The CDR3 length is 15 residues. V lost 2 bases, J lost 9 bases, and 7 bases stayed unmatched. Germline-derived CDR1 and CDR2 are MGHRA and YSYEKL. The CDR3 reads CASSQWGQSLSPLHF. CDR3 nucleotides: TGCGCCAGCAGCCAATGGGGACAGTCCCTTTCACCCCTCCACTTT.

V gene TRBV6-5 combines with J gene TRBJ2-7; a possible D gene is TRBD1 (6 bases). The CDR3 has 14 residues. Germline values: CDR1 MNHEY, CDR2 SVGAGI. V was trimmed by 10 bases and J by 3 bases, leaving 19 bases between them. CDR3 amino acids: CATEQATGLYEQYF. The CDR3 region has the DNA TGTGCCACCGAACAGGCGACAGGACTCTACGAGCAGTACTTC.

V usage is TRBV19 and J usage is TRBJ2-6, with a tentative D call TRBD2 (6 bases). Trimming took 1 base from V and 2 from J, leaving 9 bases between them. The CDR3 runs to 16 residues. CDR1 LNHDA and CDR2 SQIVND come from the germline V gene (reference sequence). As DNA, the CDR3 is TGTGCCAGTAGTATAGTGGGGGGAGCTGGGGCCAACGTCCTGACTTTC. As protein: CASSIVGGAGANVLTF.

V gene TRBV5-4 combines with J gene TRBJ2-7; 7 bases fit TRBD1. Germline V CDR1 and CDR2: SGHNT, YYREEE (reference sequence). The CDR3 covers 14 residues. V was pared by 0 bases and J by 5 bases, with 5 bases of the junction left unmatched. For the CDR3, the DNA is TGTGCCAGCAGCTTGGGACAGGGCAGGCACGAGCAGTACTTC. Translating it yields CASSLGQGRHEQYF.

This sequence joins TRBV6-2 or TRBV6-3 and TRBJ2-7, with a weak D call TRBD1 (5 bases). V dropped 4 bases and J dropped 2 bases, with 15 bases sitting between them. Germline CDR1 and CDR2: MNHEY and SVGEGT. CDR3 length: 15 amino acids. CDR3 sequence reads: CASSSRRGPPYEQYF. In nucleotides, the CDR3 is TGTGCCAGCAGTTCTAGAAGGGGCCCCCCCTACGAGCAGTACTTC.

The chain carries TRBV6-6 and TRBJ2-7; 7 bases are shared with TRBD2. After removal of 0 bases from V and 3 bases from J, the junction contained 8 bases not matched to a gene. This CDR3 contains 16 residues. Germline CDR1 MNHNY, CDR2 SVGAGI (reference sequence). The CDR3 protein is CASSYSRGGSGYEQYF. CDR3 sequence (DNA): TGTGCCAGCAGTTACTCGAGAGGCGGGAGTGGCTACGAGCAGTACTTC.

This chain uses TRBV7-9 with TRBJ1-4; D unclear. V gave up 5 bases and J gave up 0 bases, with 7 bases separating them. CDR1 is SEHNR, CDR2 FQNEAQ, per germline (reference sequence). The CDR3 is made up of 14 amino acids. CDR3 nucleotides: TGTGCCAGCAGCCCCGGGGCAACTAATGAAAAACTGTTTTTT. Translating it yields CASSPGATNEKLFF.

V is TRBV20-1 and J is TRBJ2-3; no reliable D call. The germline gives CDR1 DFQATT, CDR2 SNEGSKA (reference sequence). Trimming stripped 3 bases from V and 5 bases from J, with 6 bases between. The CDR3 totals 11 residues. The CDR3 here is CSASSVDTQYF. The CDR3 coding sequence is TGCAGTGCTAGCTCCGTAGATACGCAGTATTTT.

In this sample, this clone turned up once. The V gene is TRBV30, the J gene TRBJ1-1; D possibly corresponds to TRBD1 (6 bases). Trimming cost V 3 bases and J 9 bases, with 14 bases left between them. Germline lookup yields CDR1 GTSNPN and CDR2 SVGIG (reference sequence). CDR3 size: 12 residues. CDR3 loop: CAWSRRGAQAFF. In DNA, the CDR3 is TGTGCCTGGAGCCGTCGGGGGGCGCAAGCTTTCTTT.

The DNA for the CDR3 is TGTGCCAGCAGCTTAGGGAGGGCAGATACGCAGTATTTT. Its protein is CASSLGRADTQYF. This chain uses TRBV7-2 with TRBJ2-3, with D possibly matching TRBD2 (6 bases). Germline loops: CDR1 SGHTA, CDR2 FQGNSA. Deletions cut 1 base from V and 4 bases from J, with 6 bases between. CDR3 length: 13 residues.

The chain combines TRBV7-9 with TRBJ1-6; weak D call: TRBD1 (6 bases). Trimming took 4 bases from V and 0 from J, leaving 13 bases between them. Germline loops: CDR1 SEHNR, CDR2 FQNEAQ (reference sequence). The CDR3 is made up of 17 amino acids. The CDR3 region is CASSSWTASSYNSPLHF. DNA for the CDR3: TGTGCCAGCAGCTCATGGACAGCAAGCTCCTATAATTCACCCCTCCACTTT.

The V call is TRBV9, the J call TRBJ1-1, with D possibly being TRBD1 (6 bases). Germline CDR1 reads SGDLS; CDR2 reads YYNGEE. With 3 bases removed from V and 0 bases from J, the gap between germline ends came to 15 bases. The CDR3 is 16 residues long. The CDR3 sequence is CASSGGPGQLNTEAFF. The DNA of the CDR3 is TGTGCCAGCAGCGGAGGCCCCGGACAGTTGAACACTGAAGCTTTCTTT.

V and J are TRBV5-4 and TRBJ1-2; 11 nucleotides agree with TRBD1. The V and J ends lost 4 bases and 6 bases, in that order; junction bases with no gene match: 5. The CDR3 totals 14 residues. Germline assignment: CDR1 SGHNT and CDR2 YYREEE (reference sequence). In DNA, the CDR3 is TGTGCCAGCAGCCTCGGACAGGGGGCAGATGGCTACACCTTC. Its translation: CASSLGQGADGYTF. The entire variable domain, with the rest obtained from reference TRBV5-4 and TRBJ1-2, is as follows: ETGVTQSPTHLIKTRGQQVTLRCSSQSGHNTVSWYQQALGQGPQFIFQYYREEENGRGNFPPRFSGLQFPNYSSELNVNALELDDSALYLCASSLGQGADGYTFGSGTRLTVV.

This chain joins TRBV30 and TRBJ2-1; TRBD2 aligns across 8 bases. V lost 2 bases, J lost 8 bases, and 8 bases stayed unmatched. This CDR3 region has 14 residues. CDR1 is GTSNPN, CDR2 SVGIG, per germline (reference sequence). CDR3 loop: CAWSPHSGNYEQFF. The CDR3 region has the DNA TGTGCCTGGAGTCCCCATAGCGGGAATTATGAGCAGTTCTTC.

This chain joins TRBV27 and TRBJ2-2, with 7 bases matching TRBD1. The trim removed 2 bases at V and 4 bases at J, leaving 4 bases unmatched. CDR3 length: 15 residues. Germline CDR1 MNHEY, CDR2 SMNVEV (reference sequence). In DNA form, the CDR3 reads TGTGCCAGCAGTTTAAGACAGGGTCCCACCGGGGAGCTGTTTTTT. It specifies CASSLRQGPTGELFF.

This clone was observed a single time. The chain recombines TRBV4-1 with TRBJ1-2, with D unresolved. V lost 1 base and J lost 4, with 7 bases in between. The CDR3 contains 13 residues. Per germline, CDR1 MGHRA and CDR2 YSYEKL. DNA for the CDR3: TGCGCCAGCAGCCAAGCCACAGCCTATGGCTACACCTTC. Translation: CASSQATAYGYTF.

This clone was seen a few times. The rearrangement links TRBV7-9 to TRBJ1-5, with D perhaps matching TRBD1 (5 bases). Trimming shortened V by 5 bases and J by 1 base, and 9 bases separated the two germline ends. CDR3 length equals 14 residues. Per the germline V gene, CDR1 is SEHNR and CDR2 is FQNEAQ (reference sequence). CDR3 sequence reads: CASSRRGSNQPQHF. The CDR3 coding sequence is TGTGCCAGCAGCCGCCGGGGGAGCAATCAGCCCCAGCATTTT. The variable domain in full, with the rest retrieved from reference TRBV7-9 and TRBJ1-5, is DTGVSQNPRHKITKRGQNVTFRCDPISEHNRLYWYRQTLGQGPEFLTYFQNEAQLEKSRLLSDRFSAERPKGSFSTLEIQRTEQGDSAMYLCASSRRGSNQPQHFGDGTRLSIL.

The CDR3 is CASSERDSIVLNEQFF. CDR3 coding DNA: TGTGCCAGCAGTGAAAGGGACTCCATTGTCCTCAATGAGCAGTTCTTC. The genes are TRBV6-1 and TRBJ2-1; D may be TRBD2 (6 bases). CDR1 MNHNS and CDR2 SASEGT come from the germline V gene. Trimming cost V 2 bases and J 6 bases, with 17 bases left between them. This CDR3 spans 16 amino acids.

The chain has TRBV6-5 and TRBJ1-1, with 7 positions matching TRBD1. Trimming at V came to 5 bases and at J to 7 bases, leaving 7 bases not matched to a gene. Germline V gives CDR1 MNHEY, CDR2 SVGAGI. This CDR3 region has 13 residues. CDR3 nucleotide sequence: TGTGCCAGCAGTACAGGGGTACGGGGTGAAGCTTTCTTT. This encodes CASSTGVRGEAFF.

The V call is TRBV5-1, the J call TRBJ2-1; 13 bases agree with TRBD2. This CDR3 is built from 20 residues. The V gene end was trimmed by 3 bases and the J gene end by 5 bases; junction bases not matched to a gene: 17. Germline lookup yields CDR1 SGHRS and CDR2 YFSETQ. The CDR3: CASSSGLAGYALKAHNEQFF. Here the CDR3 DNA reads TGCGCCAGCAGCTCGGGACTAGCGGGATACGCCCTAAAGGCTCACAATGAGCAGTTCTTC.

The rearrangement links TRBV18 to TRBJ1-4; D call uncertain. The CDR3 extends over 13 amino acids. Germline V lookup: CDR1 KGHSH, CDR2 LQKENI. V was cut by 0 bases and J by 4 bases, with 3 bases left in between. The CDR3, as DNA: TGTGCCAGCTCACCACCCGGTAATGAAAAACTGTTTTTT. Amino acids: CASSPPGNEKLFF.

The rearrangement links TRBV7-8 to TRBJ1-1; no definite D call. This CDR3 has 13 amino acids. Germline V CDR1 and CDR2: SGHVS, FQNEAQ. V lost 1 base, J lost 9 bases, and 12 bases lay in between. CDR3 in DNA: TGTGCCAGCAGCTTAGGTTTCGATCTACAAGCTTTCTTT. Protein product: CASSLGFDLQAFF. Full variable domain (remainder filled in from reference TRBV7-8 and TRBJ1-1): GAGVSQSPRYKVAKRGQDVALRCDPISGHVSLFWYQQALGQGPEFLTYFQNEAQLDKSGLPSDRFFAERPEGSVSTLKIQRTQQEDSAVYLCASSLGFDLQAFFGQGTRLTVV.

This clone came up a few times. The genes are TRBV27 and TRBJ1-1; the D gene is possibly TRBD1 (5 bases). Germline values: CDR1 MNHEY, CDR2 SMNVEV (reference sequence). This CDR3 is 14 amino acids long. The ends were cut back, 5 bases at V and 1 base at J, with 11 bases in the middle. This CDR3 is CASSPQGQNTEAFF. The CDR3 region has the DNA TGTGCCAGCAGTCCCCAGGGCCAGAACACTGAAGCTTTCTTT.

The V call is TRBV3-1 (or the pseudogene TRBV3-2), the J call TRBJ1-5, with D unclear. CDR1 is LGHDT, CDR2 YNNKEL, per germline (reference sequence). The CDR3 is made up of 13 amino acids. V lost 3 bases to trimming and J lost 7 bases, with 10 bases between them. The DNA for the CDR3 is TGTGCCAGCAGCCACGAGGGAGGACAGCCCCAGCATTTT. It encodes CASSHEGGQPQHF.

The rearrangement links TRBV7-2 to TRBJ1-5; the D is unclear. The germline V gene has CDR1 SGHTA and CDR2 FQGNSA. V lost 1 base, J lost 4 bases, and 8 bases lay in between. The CDR3 length is 14 residues. The CDR3 loop reads CASSLGIGNQPQHF. The CDR3 DNA reads TGTGCCAGCAGCTTAGGAATCGGGAATCAGCCCCAGCATTTT.

This clone was detected a few times. The rearrangement joins TRBV5-1 to TRBJ1-1; 9 nucleotides match TRBD1. The CDR3 loop spans 14 amino acids. Looked up from germline, CDR1 is SGHRS and CDR2 is YFSETQ. Germline trimming cut 6 bases from V and 1 base from J; bases unmatched to any gene: 4. The CDR3 sequence: CASTRGQGNTEAFF. The DNA for the CDR3 is TGCGCCAGCACCAGGGGACAGGGGAACACTGAAGCTTTCTTT.

The chain links TRBV6-5 to TRBJ2-1; D may be TRBD2 (6 bases). Trimming removed 6 bases from V and 4 bases from J, with 13 bases in between. The germline V gene has CDR1 MNHEY and CDR2 SVGAGI. This CDR3 is built from 14 residues. The CDR3 here is CASRSTLAYNEQFF. Here the CDR3 DNA reads TGTGCCAGCAGGTCAACACTAGCTTACAATGAGCAGTTCTTC.

The chain has TRBV18 and TRBJ1-1, with 7 nucleotides matching TRBD1. The germline gives CDR1 KGHSH, CDR2 LQKENI. The CDR3 spans 13 residues. V dropped 9 bases and J dropped 1; count of bases not matched to a gene: 5. The CDR3 nucleotides read TGTGCCAGTACAGGGGCCCAGAACACTGAAGCTTTCTTT. As protein: CASTGAQNTEAFF.